These T cell receptor beta chains were read from a single sample in a study of early T cells in non-severe SARS-CoV-2 infection. TCRdb analysed the 5' RACE reads with MiXCR anew, one entry per CDR3 protein. Here the sample spans about 33,000 distinct CDR3 sequences, roughly 6% being singletons. Input material: whole blood. The receptor source for this set is an adult who was a healthcare worker with PCR-confirmed SARS-CoV-2 infection or an uninfected control (not recorded which). The CDR3 runs from the conserved cysteine through the conserved F or W. D genes are given only for firm matches. The size entry is marked missing in some rows and otherwise reads once, few, many or a size class.

V gene: TRBV15
CDR3 length: 15
clone size: many
D gene: NA
J gene: TRBJ2-5
CDR3 DNA: TGTGCCACCAGCAGAGTCGACGGGGGACTTGGGACCCAGTACTTC
CDR3 protein: CATSRVDGGLGTQYF

V gene: TRBV24-1
CDR3 length: 15
clone size: many
D gene: TRBD2
J gene: TRBJ2-3
CDR3 DNA: TGTGCCACCAGTGACCGGACTAGCGTTGGAGATACGCAGTATTTT
CDR3 protein: CATSDRTSVGDTQYF

V gene: TRBV4-1
CDR3 length: 14
clone size: many
D gene: NA
J gene: TRBJ1-1
CDR3 DNA: TGCGCCAGCAGCCCTACCCCGGCGTCACGGGAAGCTTTCTTT
CDR3 protein: CASSPTPASREAFF

V gene: TRBV20-1
CDR3 length: 15
clone size: few
D gene: NA
J gene: TRBJ1-5
CDR3 DNA: TGCAGTGCTACGGTCGTAACGGGAAGCAATCAGCCCCAGCATTTT
CDR3 protein: CSATVVTGSNQPQHF

V gene: TRBV12-3/TRBV12-4
CDR3 length: 15
clone size: NA
D gene: NA
J gene: TRBJ1-1
CDR3 DNA: TGTGCCAGCAGCCCGGCGGGGTACCTGAATGCTGAAGCTTTCTTT
CDR3 protein: CASSPAGYLNAEAFF

V gene: TRBV5-1
CDR3 length: 14
clone size: many
D gene: NA
J gene: TRBJ2-3
CDR3 DNA: TGCGCCAGCAGCTTGGCCGGGAAGTCAGATACGCAGTATTTT
CDR3 protein: CASSLAGKSDTQYF

V gene: TRBV28
CDR3 length: 15
clone size: many
D gene: TRBD1
J gene: TRBJ1-5
CDR3 DNA: TGTGCCGGACGGGACAGGGGCAATAGCAATCAGCCCCAGCATTTT
CDR3 protein: CAGRDRGNSNQPQHF

V gene: TRBV19
CDR3 length: 15
clone size: few
D gene: NA
J gene: TRBJ1-2
CDR3 DNA: TGTGCCAGTAGAGGCCCTGGGCCCGGGGCCTATGGCTACACCTTC
CDR3 protein: CASRGPGPGAYGYTF

V gene: TRBV18
CDR3 length: 13
clone size: many
D gene: NA
J gene: TRBJ2-1
CDR3 DNA: TGTGCCAGCTCACCAATGGAGGGGGCCGAGCAGTTCTTC
CDR3 protein: CASSPMEGAEQFF

V gene: TRBV20-1
CDR3 length: 12
clone size: many
D gene: NA
J gene: TRBJ2-3
CDR3 DNA: TGCAGTGCTCGGGAATGGAGAGATACGCAGTATTTT
CDR3 protein: CSAREWRDTQYF

V gene: TRBV28
CDR3 length: 15
clone size: few
D gene: NA
J gene: TRBJ2-1
CDR3 DNA: TGTGCCAGCAGTTTAGCGTCCTGGGCGGACAATGAGCAGTTCTTC
CDR3 protein: CASSLASWADNEQFF

V gene: TRBV20-1
CDR3 length: 10
clone size: many
D gene: TRBD2
J gene: TRBJ2-1
CDR3 DNA: TGCAGTGCCCAGCGGGAGGGCCAGTTCTTC
CDR3 protein: CSAQREGQFF

V gene: TRBV6-5
CDR3 length: 13
clone size: many
D gene: NA
J gene: TRBJ1-1
CDR3 DNA: TGTGCCAGCAGAAAGACAACCTGGACTGAAGCTTTCTTT
CDR3 protein: CASRKTTWTEAFF

V gene: TRBV20-1
CDR3 length: 17
clone size: many
D gene: TRBD2
J gene: TRBJ2-1
CDR3 DNA: TGCAGTGCTCGAGGGACTAGCGGGATTTTGGGCTACAATGAGCAGTTCTTC
CDR3 protein: CSARGTSGILGYNEQFF

V gene: TRBV27
CDR3 length: 15
clone size: many
D gene: NA
J gene: TRBJ1-6
CDR3 DNA: TGTGCCAGCAGCTCGGAACGGGACTATAATTCACCCCTCCACTTT
CDR3 protein: CASSSERDYNSPLHF

V gene: TRBV27
CDR3 length: 14
clone size: NA
D gene: NA
J gene: TRBJ1-1
CDR3 DNA: TGTGCCAGCAGTCCGGGGGGGCTCCACACTGAAGCTTTCTTT
CDR3 protein: CASSPGGLHTEAFF

V gene: TRBV6-2/TRBV6-3
CDR3 length: 15
clone size: few
D gene: TRBD1
J gene: TRBJ1-1
CDR3 DNA: TGTGCCAGCAGTTACGGCGGGACAGATTACACTGAAGCTTTCTTT
CDR3 protein: CASSYGGTDYTEAFF

V gene: TRBV7-9
CDR3 length: 14
clone size: many
D gene: TRBD1
J gene: TRBJ1-6
CDR3 DNA: TGTGCCAGCAGCTCGAGACAGGGGAATTCACCCCTCCACTTT
CDR3 protein: CASSSRQGNSPLHF

V gene: TRBV12-3/TRBV12-4
CDR3 length: 14
clone size: many
D gene: NA
J gene: TRBJ2-1
CDR3 DNA: TGTGCCAGCAGTTTTCGGACCTCCTTAGATGAGCAGTTCTTC
CDR3 protein: CASSFRTSLDEQFF

V gene: TRBV4-3
CDR3 length: 13
clone size: many
D gene: NA
J gene: TRBJ2-3
CDR3 DNA: TGCGCCAGCAGCGACGTAAGCACAGATACGCAGTATTTT
CDR3 protein: CASSDVSTDTQYF

V gene: TRBV14
CDR3 length: 13
clone size: many
D gene: NA
J gene: TRBJ2-1
CDR3 DNA: TGTGCCAGCAGCCAAGACGGCGGCCTCGAGCAGTTCTTC
CDR3 protein: CASSQDGGLEQFF

V gene: TRBV3-1
CDR3 length: 11
clone size: few
D gene: NA
J gene: TRBJ2-5
CDR3 DNA: TGTGCCAGCAGCCAAGGGCGGACCCAGTACTTC
CDR3 protein: CASSQGRTQYF

V gene: TRBV2
CDR3 length: 16
clone size: NA
D gene: TRBD2
J gene: TRBJ2-1
CDR3 DNA: TGTGCCAGCAGTGGGGCCCCTACTAGCGGCAACAATGAGCAGTTCTTC
CDR3 protein: CASSGAPTSGNNEQFF

V gene: TRBV28
CDR3 length: 13
clone size: many
D gene: NA
J gene: TRBJ2-1
CDR3 DNA: TGTGCCAGCAGCCCGCTGGGGAGCTGGGAGCAGTTCTTC
CDR3 protein: CASSPLGSWEQFF

V gene: TRBV5-1
CDR3 length: 15
clone size: few
D gene: TRBD1
J gene: TRBJ1-1
CDR3 DNA: TGCGCCAGCAGCCCGACGACAGGGGTAGGCACTGAAGCTTTCTTT
CDR3 protein: CASSPTTGVGTEAFF

V gene: TRBV20-1
CDR3 length: 16
clone size: many
D gene: TRBD2
J gene: TRBJ2-7
CDR3 DNA: TGCAGTGCTAGGCTTCCTAGCGGAAGACTCTCCTACGAGCAGTACTTC
CDR3 protein: CSARLPSGRLSYEQYF

V gene: TRBV11-2
CDR3 length: 15
clone size: many
D gene: TRBD2
J gene: TRBJ2-1
CDR3 DNA: TGTGCCAGCAGCTCGGGACTAGCGGGATCCTATGAGCAGTTCTTC
CDR3 protein: CASSSGLAGSYEQFF

V gene: TRBV29-1
CDR3 length: 15
clone size: NA
D gene: NA
J gene: TRBJ2-1
CDR3 DNA: TGCAGCGTTGAAGTCCCCAACAGGGTCCACAATGAGCAGTTCTTC
CDR3 protein: CSVEVPNRVHNEQFF

V gene: TRBV5-6
CDR3 length: 13
clone size: many
D gene: NA
J gene: TRBJ1-1
CDR3 DNA: TGTGCCAGCTTAGACAGGCTGAACACTGAAGCTTTCTTT
CDR3 protein: CASLDRLNTEAFF

V gene: TRBV29-1
CDR3 length: 12
clone size: NA
D gene: NA
J gene: TRBJ1-1
CDR3 DNA: TGCAGCGTTGCTTGGGGGCGAGTTGGGGCTTTCTTT
CDR3 protein: CSVAWGRVGAFF

V gene: TRBV5-1
CDR3 length: 13
clone size: many
D gene: NA
J gene: TRBJ1-4
CDR3 DNA: TGCGCCAGCAGCGTTGCAACTAATGAAAAACTGTTTTTT
CDR3 protein: CASSVATNEKLFF

V gene: TRBV24-1
CDR3 length: 14
clone size: many
D gene: NA
J gene: TRBJ1-2
CDR3 DNA: TGTGCCACCAGTGATTTATCCGGGATCTATGGCTACACCTTC
CDR3 protein: CATSDLSGIYGYTF

V gene: TRBV7-9
CDR3 length: 15
clone size: many
D gene: NA
J gene: TRBJ2-1
CDR3 DNA: TGTGCCAGCAGCTCGTGGGGGAGCCCAGAAAATGAGCAGTTCTTC
CDR3 protein: CASSSWGSPENEQFF

V gene: TRBV5-1
CDR3 length: 14
clone size: NA
D gene: NA
J gene: TRBJ1-2
CDR3 DNA: TGCGCCAGCAGCTTGTTGGAGGGTTCGGACGGCTACACCTTC
CDR3 protein: CASSLLEGSDGYTF

V gene: TRBV7-6
CDR3 length: 12
clone size: NA
D gene: NA
J gene: TRBJ1-3
CDR3 DNA: TGTGCCAGCAGCTTATCAGGAAACACCGTATATTTT
CDR3 protein: CASSLSGNTVYF

V gene: TRBV30
CDR3 length: 13
clone size: NA
D gene: NA
J gene: TRBJ2-6
CDR3 DNA: TGTGCCTGGAAAAGCTCTGGGGCCAACGTCCTGACTTTC
CDR3 protein: CAWKSSGANVLTF

V gene: TRBV30
CDR3 length: 15
clone size: many
D gene: NA
J gene: TRBJ1-2
CDR3 DNA: TGTGCCTGGAGAGGACCCGGGACGCCTAACTATGGCTACACCTTC
CDR3 protein: CAWRGPGTPNYGYTF